This T cell receptor (beta chain) was captured by sequencing in a study of Graves' ophthalmopathy and Graves' hyperthyroidism. In the study overall: Peripheral blood was gathered at first diagnosis, ahead of any treatment whatsoever.

The sample holds one count of this clonotype. The germline V gene encodes CDR1 LNHDA and CDR2 SQIVND (reference sequence). The CDR3 has 15 residues. Trimming cost V 9 bases and J 6 bases, with 20 bases left between them. Amplified TCR beta CDR3 regions were obtained using RNA transcripts as template. Investigators did first-round RT-PCR with HTBI primers, then second-round multiplex PCR. In TCRdb, the multiplex PCR reads were re-called with MiXCR into one record per CDR3 protein. In the table there are more than 550,000 distinct CDR3 sequences, about two fifths of which are singletons. Ophthalmopathy was moderately-to-severely active, CAS at least 3, NOSPECS at least 4, lasting under 3 months. Uncontrolled infections, other autoimmune diseases, pregnancy or lactation barred patients from enrollment. From fresh peripheral blood, 10 ml in volume, the PBMCs were obtained.

The chain is built from TRBV19 and TRBJ2-2; D is ambiguous. What was sequenced was peripheral blood. The sequence derives from an adult man with Graves' ophthalmopathy. The CDR3 protein is CASSSVSGWPGELFF. CDR3 sequence (DNA): TGTGCCAGCAGCTCCGTTTCGGGTTGGCCCGGGGAGCTGTTTTTT.